These 2 T cell receptor beta chains were sequenced from one sample in a study of T cells in Graves' hyperthyroidism and ophthalmopathy. Amplification targeted TCR beta CDR3 regions from RNA transcripts. The TCR CDR3 was amplified in a first-round RT-PCR using the HTBI primer set. TCRdb fed the multiplex PCR reads into MiXCR, producing one record per CDR3 protein. The data contain around 200,000 distinct CDR3 sequences, more than 15% of them singletons. Input material: blood. Receptors originate from a woman in her fifties or sixties with Graves' hyperthyroidism.

V gene TRBV6-2 or TRBV6-3 combines with J gene TRBJ1-5; maybe TRBD1 (5 bases). V lost 6 bases and J lost 5, with 17 bases in between. CDR3 length: 15 residues. From germline, CDR1 is MNHEY and CDR2 SVGEGT. The CDR3 sequence is CASSRPGPNYQPQHF. The CDR3 DNA reads TGTGCCAGCAGCCGGCCGGGACCGAACTATCAGCCCCAGCATTTT.

This clonotype was observed many times. The chain couples TRBV12-3 or TRBV12-4 to TRBJ1-1; TRBD1 matches at 7 bases. Trimming at V came to 4 bases and at J to 5 bases, leaving 10 bases not matched to a gene. This CDR3 spans 15 amino acids. The CDR3 loop is CASSSRTGGGTEAFF. In DNA, the CDR3 is TGTGCCAGCAGTTCCAGGACAGGTGGGGGGACTGAAGCTTTCTTT.